Each of the 14 T cell receptor beta chains below was sequenced from the same sample in a study of T cell responses to AZD1222 COVID-19 vaccine. Assay used: immunoSEQ multiplex PCR; TCRdb lists only in-frame clones, some missing. This table holds about 150,000 clones, about nine tenths found once. This material consisted of peripheral blood, taken 28 days after the second AZD1222 dose. These TCRs come from an adult who received the AZD1222 COVID-19 vaccine.

V usage is TRBV4-2 and J usage is TRBJ1-2; D gene ambiguous. V was trimmed by 1 base and J by 1 base, leaving 7 bases between them. Germline V gene sequence: CDR1 LGHNA, CDR2 YNFKEQ. CDR3 length: 14 amino acids. CDR3 coding DNA: TGTGCCAGCAGCCAAGGTCAGAGTAACTATGGCTACACCTTC. This gives the protein CASSQGQSNYGYTF.

CDR3 sequence reads: CASSRNLAGAWTGELFF. CDR3 coding DNA: TGTGCCAGCAGCCGTAATCTAGCGGGAGCGTGGACCGGGGAGCTGTTTTTT. The chain recombines TRBV11-2 with TRBJ2-2; 10 nucleotides line up with TRBD2. CDR1 and CDR2 from the germline V gene are SGHAT and FQNNGV. CDR3 length: 17 residues. The J segment lost 5 bases and the V segment lost 5 bases, leaving 11 bases of the junction unmatched. Supplemented by reference TRBV11-2 and TRBJ2-2, the full variable domain reads EAGVAQSPRYKIIEKRQSVAFWCNPISGHATLYWYQQILGQGPKLLIQFQNNGVVDDSQLPKDRFSAERLKGVDSTLKIQPAKLEDSAVYLCASSRNLAGAWTGELFFGEGSRLTVL.

This sequence joins TRBV30 and TRBJ2-1; D might be TRBD2 (5 bases). Germline values: CDR1 GTSNPN, CDR2 SVGIG (reference sequence). This CDR3 is 12 amino acids long. V shed 0 bases and J shed 8 bases, with 8 bases lying between them. The CDR3 coding sequence is TGTGCCTGGAGTGTACTAGGCCATGAGCAGTTCTTC. It codes for CAWSVLGHEQFF. The variable domain in full, with the rest retrieved from reference TRBV30 and TRBJ2-1, is SQTIHQWPATLVQPVGSPLSLECTVEGTSNPNLYWYRQAAGRGLQLLFYSVGIGQISSEVPQNLSASRPQDRQFILSSKKLLLSDSGFYLCAWSVLGHEQFFGPGTRLTVL.

V and J are TRBV3-1 (or the pseudogene TRBV3-2) and TRBJ2-3; TRBD1 matches 7 bases. CDR1 is LGHDT, CDR2 YNNKEL, per germline (reference sequence). The CDR3 has 15 residues. The junction had 3 bases not matched to a gene; V was cut back by 3 bases and J by 0 bases. This chain's CDR3 is CASSQDRKSTDTQYF. The DNA of the CDR3 is TGTGCCAGCAGCCAGGACAGGAAAAGCACAGATACGCAGTATTTT.

The genes are TRBV7-3 and TRBJ1-1, with TRBD1 matching 8 bases. The CDR3 runs to 14 residues. The V segment lost 2 bases and the J segment 1 base; nucleotides outside the gene matches: 0. Germline V CDR1 and CDR2: SGHTA, FQGTGA. CDR3 bases: TGTGCCAGCAGCTTACAGGGGGCGAACACTGAAGCTTTCTTT. Its translation: CASSLQGANTEAFF.

The V and J genes are TRBV4-1 and TRBJ1-1, with TRBD1 identical over 9 bases. V lost 3 bases, J lost 7 bases, and 15 bases stayed unmatched. Germline CDR1 is MGHRA and CDR2 is YSYEKL. The CDR3 contains 17 residues. The CDR3 sequence is CASSHLPPWTGAFEAFF. Here the CDR3 DNA reads TGCGCCAGCAGCCACCTCCCTCCCTGGACAGGGGCTTTTGAAGCTTTCTTT.

The chain uses TRBV28 and TRBJ2-7; 15 positions agree with TRBD2. The CDR3 length is 13 residues. With V trimmed by 5 bases and J by 12 bases, 5 bases remained unmatched. Germline V gives CDR1 MDHEN, CDR2 SYDVKM. CDR3 amino acids: CASSTPGLAGGYF. Written as DNA, the CDR3 is TGTGCCAGCAGTACCCCGGGACTAGCGGGAGGGTACTTC.

This clone was counted a single time. The CDR3 is CASNPPGQIAYEQYF. In nucleotides, the CDR3 is TGTGCCAGCAACCCCCCGGGACAGATCGCCTACGAGCAGTACTTC. The chain is built from TRBV28 and TRBJ2-7; 7 nucleotides align to TRBD1. The CDR3 is 15 residues long. V lost 7 bases to trimming and J lost 2 bases; unmatched junction nucleotides: 11. CDR1 is MDHEN and CDR2 is SYDVKM in the germline V gene.

The chain carries TRBV27 and TRBJ1-6; D gene uncertain. The V gene lost 6 bases and the J gene lost 6 bases, with 12 bases spanning the gap. Per germline, CDR1 MNHEY and CDR2 SMNVEV (reference sequence). The CDR3 has 14 amino acids. CDR3 in amino acids: CASREDQVNSPLHF. CDR3 coding DNA: TGTGCCAGCAGGGAGGACCAGGTTAATTCACCCCTCCACTTT.

This clone was seen only once. The genes are TRBV28 and TRBJ2-1, with 7 bases lining up with TRBD2. Germline trimming cut 4 bases from V and 3 bases from J; bases unmatched to any gene: 9. This CDR3 region has 16 residues. Germline V gives CDR1 MDHEN, CDR2 SYDVKM. Here the CDR3 DNA reads TGTGCCAGCAGTTCCTCGAGACTAGCAATCTACAATGAGCAGTTCTTC. Its protein is CASSSSRLAIYNEQFF.

CDR3 loop: CASSVEGRRQETQYF. The CDR3, as DNA: TGTGCCAGCAGCGTAGAGGGGCGGCGTCAAGAGACCCAGTACTTC. The chain is built from TRBV9 and TRBJ2-5; D is perhaps TRBD1 (5 bases). CDR3 length equals 15 residues. Germline V gene lookup returns CDR1 SGDLS and CDR2 YYNGEE. V was clipped by 0 bases and J by 2 bases, with 11 bases between them.

V is TRBV27 and J is TRBJ2-7; D ambiguous. Trimming stripped 6 bases from V and 0 bases from J, with 9 bases between. Germline CDR1 is MNHEY and CDR2 is SMNVEV (reference sequence). The CDR3 spans 13 residues. The CDR3 DNA reads as TGTGCCAGCAGCCTAGACAACTCCTACGAGCAGTACTTC. It codes for CASSLDNSYEQYF.

This chain links TRBV29-1 with TRBJ2-1, with 7 bases lining up with TRBD2. This CDR3 contains 14 residues. The germline V gene encodes CDR1 SQVTM and CDR2 ANQGSEA. CDR3 coding DNA: TGCAACGTGACCGGGAGACTAGCAAACAATGAGCAGTTCTTC. This translates into CNVTGRLANNEQFF.

The chain has TRBV5-1 and TRBJ1-5; 7 bases map to TRBD1. The V gene's germline CDR1 is SGHRS and CDR2 YFSETQ. V lost 4 bases and J lost 6; bases outside the gene matches: 10. This CDR3 region has 15 residues. CDR3 sequence: CASSPGQPVVQPQHF. CDR3 in DNA: TGCGCCAGCAGCCCGGGACAGCCGGTCGTTCAGCCCCAGCATTTT.